This T cell receptor (beta chain) was recovered during a study of blood T cell repertoires in COVID-19. The overall study: Both acute and convalescent COVID-19 samples were obtained from the United States, Italy and Spain.

Germline V CDR1 and CDR2: SGHDT, YYEEEE. Trimming left V 4 bases short and J 0 bases short, with 11 bases between. This CDR3 is 15 amino acids long. As originally analysed: The authors estimated nucleated cell counts from reference gene primer amplification. Clones were read by immunoSEQ multiplex PCR, and TCRdb kept only the in-frame ones, dropping some. The V and J calls and clone size are taken from that table; D and trimming were inferred from the DNA. Among 35,000 to 40,000 clones, 85% were seen once, and the ten largest hold 4% to 6%. The rearrangement uses TRBV5-6 and TRBJ1-3; D remains unclear. The sequenced sample consisted of peripheral blood. The source of this sequence is a man between 45 and 60 years old with active COVID-19. Written as DNA, the CDR3 is TGTGCCAGCAGCCGAACACCCAACTCTGGAAACACCATATATTTT. It is translated as CASSRTPNSGNTIYF.